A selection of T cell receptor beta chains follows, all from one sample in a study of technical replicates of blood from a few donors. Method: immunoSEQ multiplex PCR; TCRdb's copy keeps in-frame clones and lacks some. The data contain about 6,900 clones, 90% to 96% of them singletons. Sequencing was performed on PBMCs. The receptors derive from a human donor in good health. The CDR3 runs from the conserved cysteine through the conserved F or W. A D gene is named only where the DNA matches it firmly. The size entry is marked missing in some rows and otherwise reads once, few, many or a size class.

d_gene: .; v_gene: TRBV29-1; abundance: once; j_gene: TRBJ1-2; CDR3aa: CSVDRTGYGYTF; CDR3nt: TGCAGCGTTGACAGAACGGGTTATGGCTACACCTTC
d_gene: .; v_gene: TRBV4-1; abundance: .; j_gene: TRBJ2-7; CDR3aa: CASSQDFFVGQGPYEQYF; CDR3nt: TGCGCCAGCAGCCAAGATTTTTTTGTGGGACAAGGCCCCTACGAGCAGTACTTC
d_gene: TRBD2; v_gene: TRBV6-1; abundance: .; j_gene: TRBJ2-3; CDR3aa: CASSPGGRTDTQYF; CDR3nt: TGTGCCAGCAGCCCGGGAGGACGCACAGATACGCAGTATTTT
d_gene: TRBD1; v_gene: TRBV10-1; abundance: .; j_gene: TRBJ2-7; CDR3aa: CASSATGGAEQYF; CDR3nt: TGCGCCAGCAGCGCTACAGGGGGCGCCGAGCAGTACTTC
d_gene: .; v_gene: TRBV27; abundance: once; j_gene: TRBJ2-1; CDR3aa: CASSRFGIGRGSYNEQFF; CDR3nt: TGTGCCAGCAGTCGGTTTGGTATCGGGAGAGGGTCCTACAATGAGCAGTTCTTC
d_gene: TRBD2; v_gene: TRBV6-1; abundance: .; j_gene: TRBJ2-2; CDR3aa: CASRVAGENTGELFF; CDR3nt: TGTGCCAGCAGGGTAGCGGGAGAGAACACCGGGGAGCTGTTTTTT
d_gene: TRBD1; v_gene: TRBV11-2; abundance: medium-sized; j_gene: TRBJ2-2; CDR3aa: CASSVSTGDNGELFF; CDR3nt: TGTGCCAGCAGCGTCTCGACAGGGGACAACGGGGAGCTGTTTTTT
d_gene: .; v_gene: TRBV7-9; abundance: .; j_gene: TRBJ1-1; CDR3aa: CASSLRSQGNTEAFF; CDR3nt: TGTGCCAGCAGCTTAAGATCCCAGGGGAACACTGAAGCTTTCTTT
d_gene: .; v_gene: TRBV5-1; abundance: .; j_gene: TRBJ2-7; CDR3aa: CASSLAVPREKNEQYF; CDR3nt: TGCGCCAGCAGCTTGGCCGTGCCGAGGGAAAAGAACGAGCAGTACTTC
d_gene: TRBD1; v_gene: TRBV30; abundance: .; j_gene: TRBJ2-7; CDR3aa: CAWEPGTGSYEQYF; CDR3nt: TGTGCCTGGGAACCCGGGACAGGCTCCTACGAGCAGTACTTC
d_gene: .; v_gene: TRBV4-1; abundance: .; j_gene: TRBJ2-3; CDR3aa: CASSQVEEADTQYF; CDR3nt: TGCGCCAGCAGCCAAGTAGAGGAGGCAGATACGCAGTATTTT
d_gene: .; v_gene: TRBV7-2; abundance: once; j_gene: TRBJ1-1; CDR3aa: CASSRGGDTEAFF; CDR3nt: TGTGCCAGCAGCCGGGGGGGGGACACTGAAGCTTTCTTT
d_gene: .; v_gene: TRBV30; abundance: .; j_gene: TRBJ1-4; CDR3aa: CAWSIQSTNEKLFF; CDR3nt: TGTGCCTGGAGTATACAGAGTACCAATGAAAAACTGTTTTTT
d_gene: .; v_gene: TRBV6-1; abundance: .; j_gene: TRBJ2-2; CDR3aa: CASSEAPETGELFF; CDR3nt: TGTGCCAGCAGTGAAGCGCCGGAGACCGGGGAGCTGTTTTTT
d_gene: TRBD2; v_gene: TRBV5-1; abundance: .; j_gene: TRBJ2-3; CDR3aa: CASSIGTSGRVADTQYF; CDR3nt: TGCGCCAGCAGCATCGGGACTAGCGGGAGAGTTGCAGATACGCAGTATTTT
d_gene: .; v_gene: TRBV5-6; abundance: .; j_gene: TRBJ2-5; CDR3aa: CASSFGESYQYF; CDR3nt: TGTGCCAGCAGTTTTGGGGAGTCTTATCAGTACTTC
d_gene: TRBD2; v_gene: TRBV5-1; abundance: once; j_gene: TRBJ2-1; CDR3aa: CASSFGLAGVVEQFF; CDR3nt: TGCGCCAGCAGCTTCGGACTAGCGGGAGTGGTTGAGCAGTTCTTC
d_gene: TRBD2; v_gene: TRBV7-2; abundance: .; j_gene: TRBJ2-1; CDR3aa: CASSVVASGSGNEQFF; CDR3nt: TGTGCCAGCAGCGTAGTGGCTAGCGGGAGTGGTAATGAGCAGTTCTTC
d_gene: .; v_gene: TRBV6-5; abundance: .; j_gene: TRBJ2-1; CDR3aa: CASGREFTYNEQFF; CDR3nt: TGTGCCAGCGGCCGGGAGTTCACCTACAATGAGCAGTTCTTC
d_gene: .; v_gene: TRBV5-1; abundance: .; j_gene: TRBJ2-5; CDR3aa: CASSRERFQETQYF; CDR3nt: TGCGCCAGCAGCAGAGAGAGGTTCCAAGAGACCCAGTACTTC
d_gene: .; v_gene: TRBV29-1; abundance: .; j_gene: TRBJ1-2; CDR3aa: CSVYSGVGGYTF; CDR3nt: TGCAGCGTCTACTCAGGGGTGGGTGGCTACACCTTC
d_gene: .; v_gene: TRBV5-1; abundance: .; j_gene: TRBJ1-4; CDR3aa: CASTEASTNEKLFF; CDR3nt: TGCGCCAGCACTGAGGCATCAACTAATGAAAAACTGTTTTTT
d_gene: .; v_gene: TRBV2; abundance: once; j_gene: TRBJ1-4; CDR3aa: CASSATTTNEKLFF; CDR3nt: TGTGCCAGCAGCGCTACCACTACTAATGAAAAACTGTTTTTT
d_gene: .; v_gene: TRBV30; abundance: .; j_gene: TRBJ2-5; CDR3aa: CAWRSGETQYF; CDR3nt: TGTGCCTGGAGGTCGGGGGAGACCCAGTACTTC